The rows below give T cell receptor beta chains drawn from one sample of a study of early T cells in non-severe SARS-CoV-2 infection. TCRdb reanalysed the 5' RACE reads using MiXCR and keeps one entry per CDR3 protein. This table has roughly 47,000 distinct CDR3 sequences, around 6.5% appearing once. Sequenced material: whole blood, taken at baseline. All receptors come from an adult who was a healthcare worker with PCR-confirmed SARS-CoV-2 infection or an uninfected control (not recorded which). Each CDR3 is given with its conserved first and last residue. The order of the fields is D gene, V gene, J gene, CDR3 protein. The D gene is left open where the match is weak.

>-|TRBV29-1|TRBJ2-2
CSIRNGELFF
>TRBD1|TRBV20-1|TRBJ1-5
CSARRFAAGGAYSNQPQHF
>-|TRBV6-2/TRBV6-3|TRBJ1-5
CASSYSGDQPQHF
>TRBD2|TRBV4-2|TRBJ2-3
CASSPLTSGPPTDTQYF
>TRBD1|TRBV6-2/TRBV6-3|TRBJ2-2
CASSWTGTNTGELFF
>TRBD1|TRBV29-1|TRBJ2-1
CSVGGEGTGSYNEQFF
>-|TRBV12-3/TRBV12-4|TRBJ1-5
CASSSVQYNQPQHF
>TRBD1|TRBV15|TRBJ2-2
CATSRGDRDTGELFF
>-|TRBV6-4|TRBJ2-7
CASSDSSEGRQYF
>TRBD1|TRBV20-1|TRBJ2-7
CSASTGVSYEQYF
>TRBD2|TRBV7-6|TRBJ2-1
CASSPGGRGAVPPDEQFF
>-|TRBV9|TRBJ1-4
CASSPGGGVREKLFF
>-|TRBV11-2|TRBJ2-3
CASSFRTGAPDTQYF
>-|TRBV20-1|TRBJ1-6
CSARDGNEPALHF
>TRBD2|TRBV4-3|TRBJ2-1
CASSQEASGGGNEQFF
>-|TRBV20-1|TRBJ1-6
CSASGQPYNSPLHF
>-|TRBV29-1|TRBJ2-5
CSVEIPTARETQYF
>-|TRBV29-1|TRBJ2-7
CSGRRGGPYEQYF
>-|TRBV9|TRBJ1-2
CASSVEPGISYGYTF
>TRBD1|TRBV20-1|TRBJ1-2
CSAYRQGASGYTF
>-|TRBV18|TRBJ2-1
CASSPARGYTYNEQFF
>TRBD1|TRBV12-3/TRBV12-4|TRBJ1-5
CASSPGTGLNQPQHF
>-|TRBV4-3|TRBJ2-3
CASSQVAAPSTDTQYF
>TRBD2|TRBV29-1|TRBJ2-1
CSVFYGGAEADEQFF
>-|TRBV20-1|TRBJ2-7
CSANLDSYDYYEQYF
>-|TRBV6-6|TRBJ2-7
CATRETGLYEQYF
>-|TRBV29-1|TRBJ1-2
CSVEQNYGYTF
>-|TRBV25-1|TRBJ2-7
CASSADYEQYF
>-|TRBV5-1|TRBJ2-3
CASSAIRDPGTDTQYF
>-|TRBV12-3/TRBV12-4|TRBJ1-3
CASSHTTGRGNTIYF
>-|TRBV20-1|TRBJ1-6
CSARVPRESYNSPLHF
>TRBD1|TRBV19|TRBJ1-1
CASGTGISNTEAFF
>-|TRBV9|TRBJ2-7
CASSVGYRSSYEQYF
>-|TRBV10-3|TRBJ2-7
CAMREPGQSYEQYF
>-|TRBV11-2|TRBJ1-3
CASSLGGPRDTIYF
>-|TRBV19|TRBJ2-3
CASSPKLRLNTDTQYF
>-|TRBV25-1|TRBJ1-1
CASSANRPMNTEAFF